The 29 T cell receptor beta chains in this list originate from one sample, sequenced in a study of T cell repertoires in cytomegalovirus infection. In TCRdb, the reads were re-called with MiXCR into one record per CDR3 protein. Among hundreds of thousands of distinct CDR3 sequences, roughly 46% were seen once, and the ten largest hold around 45%. Their antigens remain unidentified. The specimen was cultured PBMCs, collected from culture after CMV antigen stimulation. These receptors originate from a human donor in good health (CMV status not recorded). Some clones in this sample may be carry-over from other donors' samples.

The V gene is TRBV7-9, the J gene TRBJ1-2, with D hard to call. V dropped 4 bases and J dropped 5 bases, with 14 bases sitting between them. Looked up from germline, CDR1 is SEHNR and CDR2 is FQNEAQ (reference sequence). This CDR3 is built from 14 residues. In DNA form, the CDR3 reads TGTGCCAGCAGCTCTCCTGTGGCGGGGTATGGCTACACCTTC. Translation: CASSSPVAGYGYTF.

This rearrangement joins TRBV4-2 to TRBJ2-3; the D call may be TRBD1 or TRBD2 (5 bases each). There are 17 residues in the CDR3. Per the germline V gene, CDR1 is LGHNA and CDR2 is YNFKEQ. Deletions cut 4 bases from V and 1 base from J, with 18 bases between. CDR3 sequence reads: CASSPSNGGVGTDTQYF. The DNA of the CDR3 is TGTGCCAGCAGCCCCTCCAATGGGGGTGTCGGCACAGATACGCAGTATTTT.

This clonotype was observed a few times. The chain has TRBV25-1 and TRBJ1-1; a possible D gene is TRBD1 (5 bases). Germline V gene lookup returns CDR1 MGHDK and CDR2 SYGVNS. Between the trimmed V and J ends, which lost 8 bases and 12 bases, there was a span of 16 bases. The CDR3 has 11 residues. CDR3 in amino acids: CASFGAEGTFF. DNA for the CDR3: TGTGCCAGCTTTGGGGCGGAAGGAACTTTCTTT.

The table lists this clonotype with a few counts. The chain couples TRBV7-2 to TRBJ2-5; 7 bases agree with TRBD1. J gave up 4 bases and V 5 bases, and 10 bases lay outside the gene matches. Germline CDR1 reads SGHTA; CDR2 reads FQGNSA. This CDR3 spans 15 amino acids. Here the CDR3 DNA reads TGTGCCAGCAGCGATAGGGGGCTGAGGTCAGAGACCCAGTACTTC. Its protein product is CASSDRGLRSETQYF.

The rearrangement uses TRBV6-5 and TRBJ2-7, with D tentatively TRBD1 or TRBD2 (6 bases each). The CDR3 length is 15 residues. Trimming pared 5 bases from V and 7 bases from J, leaving 21 bases between. The germline CDR1 and CDR2 sequences are MNHEY and SVGAGI. The DNA of the CDR3 is TGTGCCAGCAGTACCGCTGGGGGCGTCCGGGGGGAGCAGTACTTC. Translated, it gives CASSTAGGVRGEQYF.

This clonotype turned up a few times. The chain recombines TRBV12-3 or TRBV12-4 with TRBJ2-7; 12 nucleotides agree with TRBD2. Losses at the gene ends were 5 bases for V and 4 bases for J; bases not matched to a gene: 6. The CDR3 is 15 amino acids. The CDR3 region has the DNA TGTGCCAGCAGTCGGACTAGCGGGACTTTGTACGAGCAGTACTTC. Translating gives CASSRTSGTLYEQYF.

This clonotype was detected many times. The chain carries TRBV7-2 and TRBJ1-2, with D possibly TRBD1 on 5 matching bases. This CDR3 spans 14 amino acids. V was trimmed by 1 base and J by 3 bases, leaving 9 bases between them. Germline V gives CDR1 SGHTA, CDR2 FQGNSA. The CDR3 reads CASSLGGVDYGYTF. In DNA form, the CDR3 reads TGTGCCAGCAGCTTAGGGGGCGTTGACTATGGCTACACCTTC.

The table lists this clonotype with many counts. This rearrangement joins TRBV7-2 to TRBJ2-1; weak D call: TRBD1 (6 bases). This CDR3 has 15 amino acids. Germline-derived CDR1 and CDR2 are SGHTA and FQGNSA. Deletions cut 5 bases from V and 9 bases from J, with 20 bases between. The CDR3 coding sequence is TGTGCCAGCAGCCTCGGGGCAGGGGCGTTTAGTGAGCAGTTCTTC. It is translated as CASSLGAGAFSEQFF.

J is TRBJ2-5 and V is TRBV19; D is uncertain. The CDR3 runs 11 residues. From germline, CDR1 is LNHDA and CDR2 SQIVND (reference sequence). Trimming left V 3 bases short and J 5 bases short, with 4 bases between. The CDR3 loop reads CASSISETQYF. CDR3 coding DNA: TGTGCCAGTAGTATCTCCGAGACCCAGTACTTC.

The CDR3 is CASSSPGTVYGYTF. The CDR3 DNA reads TGTGCCAGCTCATCGCCCGGGACGGTCTATGGCTACACCTTC. The J gene is TRBJ1-2, the V gene TRBV28, with D tentatively TRBD1 (5 bases). Germline V gene lookup returns CDR1 MDHEN and CDR2 SYDVKM. CDR3 size: 14 residues. V lost 8 bases and J 4 bases, leaving 17 bases between the germline ends.

This clonotype was seen a handful of times. The genes are TRBV20-1 and TRBJ1-1; D gene uncertain. In germline, CDR1 is DFQATT, CDR2 SNEGSKA (reference sequence). Deletions cut 0 bases from V and 3 bases from J, with 5 bases between. The CDR3 runs 12 residues. The CDR3: CSARDPDTEAFF. As DNA, the CDR3 is TGCAGTGCTAGAGATCCGGACACTGAAGCTTTCTTT.

This clonotype was recorded once. This chain connects TRBV10-3 to TRBJ2-6, with a tentative D call TRBD1 (6 bases). The germline CDR1 and CDR2 sequences are ENHRY and SYGVKD. The CDR3 contains 17 residues. V lost 3 bases, J lost 2 bases, and 14 bases lay in between. The CDR3 nucleotides read TGTGCCATCAGTGAACAGGGTATTCTCCCTGGGGCCAACGTCCTGACTTTC. It encodes CAISEQGILPGANVLTF.

This clonotype was seen many times. The chain couples TRBV11-2 to TRBJ2-1; D is ambiguous. The CDR3 runs 13 residues. The V and J ends lost 3 bases and 8 bases respectively, with 11 bases between them. Germline CDR1 SGHAT, CDR2 FQNNGV. For the CDR3, the DNA is TGTGCCAGCAGCTTTAGACGACGGGATGAGCAGTTCTTC. Its translation is CASSFRRRDEQFF.

The chain recombines TRBV11-2 with TRBJ1-4; tentative D call: TRBD1 (5 bases). CDR1 is SGHAT and CDR2 is FQNNGV in the germline V gene. The CDR3 runs 14 residues. V dropped 5 bases and J dropped 8 bases, with 15 bases sitting between them. Here the CDR3 DNA reads TGTGCCAGCAGCCTCGACGGGGGGAGGGAAAAACTGTTTTTT. It is translated as CASSLDGGREKLFF.

This clonotype was observed at least ten times. The V call is TRBV7-2, the J call TRBJ2-6; the match to TRBD1 covers 9 bases. The CDR3 has 18 residues. The V and J ends lost 4 bases and 0 bases, in that order; junction bases with no gene match: 7. Germline-derived CDR1 and CDR2 are SGHTA and FQGNSA. CDR3 DNA: TGTGCCAGCAGCTACTGGACAGGGGCCAGCTCTGGGGCCAACGTCCTGACTTTC. As protein: CASSYWTGASSGANVLTF.

The CDR3 region is CAISDTNRGRDQETQYF. CDR3 in DNA: TGTGCCATCAGCGACACGAACAGGGGGCGAGACCAAGAGACCCAGTACTTC. V and J are TRBV10-3 and TRBJ2-5; the match to TRBD1 covers 9 bases. J was trimmed by 0 bases and V by 6 bases; bases with no gene match: 11. The CDR3 is 17 amino acids. Germline-derived CDR1 and CDR2 are ENHRY and SYGVKD.

In DNA, the CDR3 is TGTGCCACTAAGCGGGGCTTCGGGACAGGGGACGAGCAGTACTTC. Residues: CATKRGFGTGDEQYF. The V and J genes are TRBV6-5 and TRBJ2-7, with 10 bases lining up with TRBD1. Germline loops: CDR1 MNHEY, CDR2 SVGAGI. V dropped 10 bases and J dropped 5; count of bases not matched to a gene: 14. The CDR3 is 15 amino acids.

This clonotype was detected only once. This chain links TRBV20-1 with TRBJ2-7; 10 bases align to TRBD2. The CDR3 covers 15 residues. With V trimmed by 3 bases and J by 4 bases, 9 bases remained unmatched. The germline CDR1 and CDR2 sequences are DFQATT and SNEGSKA (reference sequence). CDR3 protein: CSARRKTSGLYEQYF. The DNA of the CDR3 is TGCAGTGCTAGGCGCAAGACTAGCGGGCTGTACGAGCAGTACTTC.

The genes are TRBV11-2 and TRBJ2-2; 8 bases fit TRBD2. CDR3 length: 15 residues. Germline V gene sequence: CDR1 SGHAT, CDR2 FQNNGV. The ends lost 5 bases at V and 9 bases at J; junction bases unmatched: 11. Written as DNA, the CDR3 is TGTGCCAGCAGCCTGAGGGGCCTAGCGGGCAGGGAGCTGTTTTTT. Translating it yields CASSLRGLAGRELFF.

Here the CDR3 reads CRLLGGGRETQYF. In DNA form, the CDR3 reads TGTCGCCTCCTGGGGGGAGGAAGGGAGACCCAGTACTTC. This chain connects TRBV11-2 to TRBJ2-5, with D perhaps TRBD2 (6 bases). The germline V gene has CDR1 SGHAT and CDR2 FQNNGV. The CDR3 totals 13 residues.

The chain joins TRBV7-4 to TRBJ1-3, with 8 bases matching TRBD1. Unmatched junction bases numbered 3, after V lost 2 bases and J lost 9 bases. CDR1 is SGHVT, CDR2 SQSDAQ, per germline. The CDR3 consists of 13 residues. CDR3 nucleotides: TGTGCCAGCAGCTTACCAGGGGGCGGCACCATATATTTT. Translation: CASSLPGGGTIYF.

This rearrangement joins TRBV30 to TRBJ2-1; 7 nucleotides agree with TRBD1. This CDR3 spans 15 amino acids. Germline CDR1 is GTSNPN and CDR2 is SVGIG (reference sequence). Germline trimming cut 2 bases from V and 3 bases from J; bases unmatched to any gene: 7. DNA of the CDR3: TGTGCCTGGAGTCGAGGGGACAGAGACTACAATGAGCAGTTCTTC. As protein: CAWSRGDRDYNEQFF.

This clonotype turned up a few times. V is TRBV6-1 and J is TRBJ1-5, with 7 bases lining up with TRBD1. CDR3 length: 15 amino acids. The V segment lost 7 bases and the J segment 0 bases; nucleotides outside the gene matches: 6. Germline loops: CDR1 MNHNS, CDR2 SASEGT. CDR3 bases: TGTGCCAGCAAAACAGGGGCGGGTAGCAATCAGCCCCAGCATTTT. This codes for CASKTGAGSNQPQHF.

This clonotype has just a few counts. J is TRBJ1-1 and V is TRBV6-5; 11 bases align to TRBD1. The germline CDR1 and CDR2 sequences are MNHEY and SVGAGI. Trimming removed 2 bases from V and 4 bases from J; junction bases left unmatched: 3. The CDR3 has 15 residues. CDR3 protein: CASSYGGTGGTEAFF. Written as DNA, the CDR3 is TGTGCCAGCAGTTACGGTGGGACAGGGGGCACTGAAGCTTTCTTT.

This clonotype was seen only once. This chain connects TRBV6-5 to TRBJ1-4, with a possible D match to TRBD1 (6 bases). V lost 2 bases and J lost 8, with 12 bases in between. The germline gives CDR1 MNHEY, CDR2 SVGAGI. This CDR3 contains 14 residues. CDR3 loop: CASSYARGHEKLFF. CDR3 nucleotide sequence: TGTGCCAGCAGTTACGCCCGGGGGCACGAAAAACTGTTTTTT.

Only a few counts were recorded for this clonotype. This chain uses TRBV11-2 with TRBJ2-3; D uncertain. With 2 bases removed from V and 1 base from J, the gap between germline ends came to 10 bases. The germline gives CDR1 SGHAT, CDR2 FQNNGV. This CDR3 is 15 amino acids long. CDR3: CASSLRSAGTDTQYF. The CDR3 region has the DNA TGTGCCAGCAGCTTAAGGTCCGCGGGCACAGATACGCAGTATTTT.

Many counts were recorded for this clonotype. The gene calls are TRBV7-2 and TRBJ2-7, with TRBD2 identical over 13 bases. V shed 5 bases, J shed 3 bases, and the junction held 10 bases outside the gene matches. CDR3 size: 17 residues. The germline gives CDR1 SGHTA, CDR2 FQGNSA. For the CDR3, the DNA is TGTGCCAGCAGCCTATGGTGGACTAGCGGGAGAATCTACGAGCAGTACTTC. It is translated as CASSLWWTSGRIYEQYF.

This clonotype was counted only a few times. The chain is built from TRBV2 and TRBJ2-4, with TRBD1 as a possible D gene (6 bases). Trimming shortened V by 4 bases and J by 3 bases, and 16 bases separated the two germline ends. There are 16 residues in the CDR3. Germline lookup yields CDR1 SNHLY and CDR2 FYNNEI. The CDR3 sequence: CASSALWTDLKNIQYF. CDR3 DNA sequence: TGTGCCAGCAGTGCCCTCTGGACAGACCTCAAAAACATTCAGTACTTC.

The chain carries TRBV7-2 and TRBJ1-1; weak D call: TRBD1 (5 bases). Trimming shortened V by 1 base and J by 7 bases, and 13 bases separated the two germline ends. The CDR3 is 14 amino acids. Germline lookup yields CDR1 SGHTA and CDR2 FQGNSA. CDR3 DNA sequence: TGTGCCAGCAGCTTAGGGTTAGGACACCTTGAAGCTTTCTTT. It translates to CASSLGLGHLEAFF.